This T cell receptor (beta chain) is from a study of breast tumors, draining lymph nodes, adjacent tissues. TCRdb recomputed calls from the multiplex PCR reads with MiXCR, one row per CDR3 protein. This table holds nearly 110,000 distinct CDR3 sequences, more than 25% found once. The CDR3 runs to 15 residues. V gave up 0 bases and J gave up 8 bases, with 13 bases separating them. Germline CDR1 reads SNHLY; CDR2 reads FYNNEI. The lymph nodes were axillary draining lymph nodes from breast cancer patients. This chain links TRBV2 with TRBJ1-4; weak D call: TRBD1 (6 bases). The specimen was axillary lymph node tissue. The TCR sequence derives from a female donor with breast cancer. Some clones in this sample may be carry-over from other donors' samples. For the CDR3, the DNA is TGTGCCAGCAGTGAAGCCGAAACAGGGCGGGAAAAACTGTTTTTT. It is translated as CASSEAETGREKLFF.